Listed below are T cell receptor beta chains from one sample, sequenced in a study of regulatory T cells in long-lasting Graves disease. Using its own MiXCR run on the multiplex PCR reads, TCRdb lists one record per CDR3 protein. The sample yields about 420,000 distinct CDR3 sequences, about 15% seen once. These data are also associated with another study on T cells in Graves' hyperthyroidism and ophthalmopathy.

The sequencing here drew on peripheral blood mononuclear cells (PBMCs), taken at new diagnosis, from a patient treated with antithyroid drugs. These receptors were taken from a young woman with Graves disease. Each CDR3 is given with its conserved first and last residue. The D gene is left open where the match is weak. Clone size is not always given. Where it is, it says once, few, many or a class for expanded clones.

v_gene	d_gene	abundance	j_gene	CDR3aa	CDR3nt
TRBV28	.	.	TRBJ2-3	CASRPRGNADTQYF	TGTGCCAGCAGACCTCGAGGGAATGCAGATACGCAGTATTTT
TRBV25-1	.	.	TRBJ2-7	CASSDGISYEQYF	TGTGCCAGCAGTGACGGGATTAGCTACGAGCAGTACTTC
TRBV20-1	.	.	TRBJ2-7	CSAHKTGFSYEQYF	TGCAGTGCCCACAAGACAGGCTTCTCCTACGAGCAGTACTTC
TRBV3-1	TRBD2	many	TRBJ2-7	CASSHTYPGGPRSYEQYF	TGTGCCAGCAGCCACACTTACCCGGGAGGACCGAGGTCCTACGAGCAGTACTTC
TRBV12-3/TRBV12-4	.	many	TRBJ1-2	CASRDGIYGYTF	TGTGCCAGCAGAGACGGGATCTATGGCTACACCTTC
TRBV20-1	TRBD2	few	TRBJ2-2	CSARGVAGGPRTGELFF	TGCAGTGCTAGAGGAGTAGCGGGAGGGCCACGGACCGGGGAGCTGTTTTTT
TRBV6-1	.	few	TRBJ1-4	CASSPFTTNEKLFF	TGTGCCAGCAGTCCCTTTACAACTAATGAAAAACTGTTTTTT
TRBV19	TRBD2	.	TRBJ2-2	CASSIRLAGGTGELFF	TGTGCCAGTAGTATCCGACTAGCGGGGGGCACCGGGGAGCTGTTTTTT
TRBV7-2	.	many	TRBJ2-1	CASSLGPVGHEQFF	TGTGCCAGCAGCCTGGGGCCTGTTGGTCATGAGCAGTTCTTC
TRBV27	.	.	TRBJ2-3	CASSLSGLTDTQYF	TGTGCCAGCAGTTTATCGGGCCTTACAGATACGCAGTATTTT
TRBV28	TRBD2	many	TRBJ2-7	CASSSLAGYEQYF	TGTGCCAGCAGTTCACTAGCGGGATACGAGCAGTACTTC
TRBV28	.	few	TRBJ2-7	CASSFIGTKRSYEQYF	TGTGCCAGCAGTTTCATCGGGACAAAACGCTCCTACGAGCAGTACTTC
TRBV28	.	many	TRBJ1-5	CASIKIGGGQPQHF	TGTGCCAGCATCAAGATCGGAGGAGGGCAGCCCCAGCATTTT
TRBV10-2	.	.	TRBJ2-7	CASSEAFYEQYF	TGCGCCAGCAGTGAAGCTTTCTACGAGCAGTACTTC
TRBV9	.	many	TRBJ2-7	CASSVAVGSVYEQYF	TGTGCCAGCAGCGTAGCCGTCGGGAGCGTCTACGAGCAGTACTTC
TRBV6-2/TRBV6-3	.	many	TRBJ2-7	CASKDSSYEQYF	TGTGCCAGCAAGGACTCTTCCTACGAGCAGTACTTC
TRBV11-2	.	many	TRBJ2-1	CASSLTETRYNEQFF	TGTGCCAGCAGCTTAACCGAGACTAGGTACAATGAGCAGTTCTTC
TRBV7-2	TRBD2	.	TRBJ2-2	CASSTPLAGVTGELFF	TGTGCCAGCAGCACCCCACTAGCGGGAGTGACCGGGGAGCTGTTTTTT
TRBV20-1	.	few	TRBJ2-1	CSARLSGANLVQFF	TGCAGTGCTAGACTCTCCGGGGCCAACCTGGTGCAGTTCTTC
TRBV5-1	.	few	TRBJ2-6	CASSLIASTGANVLTF	TGCGCCAGCAGCTTGATAGCCAGTACTGGGGCCAACGTCCTGACTTTC
TRBV12-3/TRBV12-4	TRBD2	few	TRBJ2-7	CASSLAWAGGPESYEQYF	TGTGCCAGCAGCCTCGCATGGGCGGGAGGGCCGGAGTCCTACGAGCAGTACTTC
TRBV29-1	.	.	TRBJ2-7	CSTTVEGLQDQYF	TGCAGCACCACGGTCGAGGGACTGCAGGATCAGTACTTC
TRBV5-1	.	.	TRBJ1-6	CASRPDISRTSPLHF	TGCGCCAGCCGCCCAGACATCAGCCGGACTTCACCCCTCCACTTT
TRBV12-3/TRBV12-4	TRBD1	few	TRBJ1-6	CASSFTGGQGSPLHF	TGTGCCAGCAGTTTTACAGGGGGACAGGGGTCACCCCTCCACTTT